Listed below are T cell receptor beta chains from one sample, sequenced in a study of cytotoxic CD8 clonotypes in ibrutinib-treated CLL. Assay used: immunoSEQ multiplex PCR; TCRdb lists only in-frame clones, some missing. The profile covers 160,000 or so clones, with 81% appearing a single time and approximately 2% taken by the ten largest. Sequences were derived from PBMCs, sampled after 12 months of ibrutinib treatment. Receptors were obtained from a human donor with chronic lymphocytic leukemia. Both conserved end residues are part of each CDR3. D genes are given only for firm matches. Clone size is given for some rows only: seen once, a few or many times, or a class if the clone is expanded.

abundance: NA; j_gene: TRBJ2-7; v_gene: TRBV6-6; d_gene: TRBD1; CDR3nt: TGTGCCAGCAGTCACTCCGGACAGGGGGGATTATACGAGCAGTACTTC; CDR3aa: CASSHSGQGGLYEQYF
abundance: NA; j_gene: TRBJ2-7; v_gene: TRBV28; d_gene: TRBD2; CDR3nt: TGTGCCAGCATCTCGGGGGGAATGGTCCTCTACGAGCAGTACTTC; CDR3aa: CASISGGMVLYEQYF
abundance: NA; j_gene: TRBJ2-5; v_gene: TRBV2; d_gene: TRBD2; CDR3nt: TGTGCCAGCGGGACTAGCGGGAGGGAGACCCAGTACTTC; CDR3aa: CASGTSGRETQYF
abundance: NA; j_gene: TRBJ2-4; v_gene: TRBV5-4; d_gene: NA; CDR3nt: TGTGCCAGCAGCGCCAAACAGGCGCGAAACATTCAGTACTTC; CDR3aa: CASSAKQARNIQYF
abundance: NA; j_gene: TRBJ1-4; v_gene: TRBV6-6; d_gene: NA; CDR3nt: TGTGCCAGCAGTACCCGACAACTGTTTTTT; CDR3aa: CASSTRQLFF
abundance: NA; j_gene: TRBJ1-1; v_gene: TRBV30; d_gene: NA; CDR3nt: TGTGCCTGGAGTGTGAGCCTCAGGAGCACTGAAGCTTTCTTT; CDR3aa: CAWSVSLRSTEAFF
abundance: NA; j_gene: TRBJ1-4; v_gene: TRBV7-2; d_gene: NA; CDR3nt: TGTGCCAGCAGCGCCGACAGGATGAATGAAAAACTGTTTTTT; CDR3aa: CASSADRMNEKLFF
abundance: NA; j_gene: TRBJ2-1; v_gene: TRBV5-1; d_gene: NA; CDR3nt: TGCGCCAGCGTAGGAGGGGGATCACACAATGAGCAGTTCTTC; CDR3aa: CASVGGGSHNEQFF
abundance: NA; j_gene: TRBJ1-3; v_gene: TRBV10-3; d_gene: NA; CDR3nt: TGTGCCACCGTTGCAGGGGCTGGAAACACCATATATTTT; CDR3aa: CATVAGAGNTIYF
abundance: NA; j_gene: TRBJ1-5; v_gene: TRBV6-1; d_gene: NA; CDR3nt: TGTGCCAGCAGTGAAAGGTTAGGGAACCAGCCCCAGCATTTT; CDR3aa: CASSERLGNQPQHF
abundance: NA; j_gene: TRBJ1-2; v_gene: TRBV7-2; d_gene: NA; CDR3nt: TGTGCCAGCAGCCCCCCGGGTTTTTTGGGCTACACCTTC; CDR3aa: CASSPPGFLGYTF
abundance: NA; j_gene: TRBJ2-2; v_gene: TRBV7-3; d_gene: NA; CDR3nt: TGTGCCAGCAGCCCAAGGCCGGGGACCACCGGGGAGCTGTTTTTT; CDR3aa: CASSPRPGTTGELFF
abundance: NA; j_gene: TRBJ2-3; v_gene: TRBV7-8; d_gene: NA; CDR3nt: TGTGCCAGCAGCCCCCAACGCCGGGATACGCAGTATTTT; CDR3aa: CASSPQRRDTQYF
abundance: NA; j_gene: TRBJ1-4; v_gene: TRBV7-9; d_gene: NA; CDR3nt: TGTGCCAGCAGCTTACGTCCCCAGCTTGCAACTAATGAAAAACTGTTTTTT; CDR3aa: CASSLRPQLATNEKLFF
abundance: NA; j_gene: TRBJ2-7; v_gene: TRBV4-2; d_gene: TRBD2; CDR3nt: TGTGCCAGCAGCCCCCGGACTAGCGGGTTTTACGAGCAGTACTTC; CDR3aa: CASSPRTSGFYEQYF
abundance: NA; j_gene: TRBJ2-1; v_gene: TRBV10-1; d_gene: TRBD2; CDR3nt: TGCGCCAGCAGCGCTCCTAGTCCCAAGCGGGAGGGCCGAGGCAATGAGCAGTTCTTC; CDR3aa: CASSAPSPKREGRGNEQFF
abundance: NA; j_gene: TRBJ1-5; v_gene: TRBV29-1; d_gene: NA; CDR3nt: TGCAGCGTTACTGGGGGGGGGATAAATCAGCCCCAGCATTTT; CDR3aa: CSVTGGGINQPQHF
abundance: NA; j_gene: TRBJ1-1; v_gene: TRBV7-8; d_gene: NA; CDR3nt: TGTGCCAGCAGCCTGAGATTGAACACTGAAGCTTTCTTT; CDR3aa: CASSLRLNTEAFF
abundance: NA; j_gene: TRBJ2-7; v_gene: TRBV7-3; d_gene: NA; CDR3nt: TGTGCCAGCAGTTTGGACAGTTCCTACGAGCAGTACTTC; CDR3aa: CASSLDSSYEQYF
abundance: NA; j_gene: TRBJ1-4; v_gene: TRBV7-2; d_gene: NA; CDR3nt: TGTGCCAGCAGCCAGGGCGGTATTTGGGGACTGTTTTTT; CDR3aa: CASSQGGIWGLFF
abundance: NA; j_gene: TRBJ1-1; v_gene: TRBV9; d_gene: TRBD1; CDR3nt: TGTGCCAGCAGCGTAGCTCCTGGGACAGGGGGCGACACTGAAGCTTTCTTT; CDR3aa: CASSVAPGTGGDTEAFF
abundance: NA; j_gene: TRBJ2-1; v_gene: TRBV6-6; d_gene: TRBD2; CDR3nt: TGTGCCAGCAGTTACTCGACTAGCGGAATGGAGCAGTTCTTC; CDR3aa: CASSYSTSGMEQFF
abundance: NA; j_gene: TRBJ2-7; v_gene: TRBV7-8; d_gene: NA; CDR3nt: TGTGCCAGCAGCTTAGCCGGGGACGGTTGGGTGGTGTACTTC; CDR3aa: CASSLAGDGWVVYF
abundance: few; j_gene: TRBJ1-4; v_gene: TRBV7-8; d_gene: NA; CDR3nt: TGTGCCAGCAGCCAACCGCTCGACCCCACGGGAAAACTGTTTTTT; CDR3aa: CASSQPLDPTGKLFF
abundance: NA; j_gene: TRBJ1-5; v_gene: TRBV28; d_gene: NA; CDR3nt: TGTGCCAGCAAATTTTCGGACAGAGCAAATCAGCCCCAGCATTTT; CDR3aa: CASKFSDRANQPQHF
abundance: NA; j_gene: TRBJ2-1; v_gene: TRBV7-2; d_gene: TRBD1; CDR3nt: TGTGCCAGCAGCACACAGGGGGATGAGCAGTTCTTC; CDR3aa: CASSTQGDEQFF
abundance: NA; j_gene: TRBJ1-1; v_gene: TRBV7-3; d_gene: TRBD1; CDR3nt: TGTGCCAGCAGCCCGGACAGGAATAGGGGAGAAGCTTTCTTT; CDR3aa: CASSPDRNRGEAFF
abundance: NA; j_gene: TRBJ2-3; v_gene: TRBV7-2; d_gene: TRBD1; CDR3nt: TGTGCCAGCAGATCCCCGGGACAGGGGGCTCCAGATACGCAGTATTTT; CDR3aa: CASRSPGQGAPDTQYF
abundance: NA; j_gene: TRBJ2-3; v_gene: TRBV15; d_gene: NA; CDR3nt: TGTGCCACCAGCAGAGATCGAAGAGCCGATACAGATACGCAGTATTTT; CDR3aa: CATSRDRRADTDTQYF
abundance: NA; j_gene: TRBJ2-2; v_gene: TRBV29-1; d_gene: NA; CDR3nt: TGCAGCGTTGCTTTTAGGTGGGGCCCCGGGGAGCTGTTTTTT; CDR3aa: CSVAFRWGPGELFF
abundance: NA; j_gene: TRBJ1-1; v_gene: TRBV4-1; d_gene: NA; CDR3nt: TGCGCCAGCAGCCAAGACAGATTTGCTGAAGCTTTCTTT; CDR3aa: CASSQDRFAEAFF
abundance: NA; j_gene: TRBJ2-7; v_gene: TRBV7-2; d_gene: NA; CDR3nt: TGTGCCAGCAGCGCGGACAGAGGCTATACCTACGAGCAGTACTTC; CDR3aa: CASSADRGYTYEQYF
abundance: medium-sized; j_gene: TRBJ2-3; v_gene: TRBV5-1; d_gene: TRBD2; CDR3nt: TGCGCCAGCAGCTTAGGGACTAGCGGGAGTACAGATACGCAGTATTTT; CDR3aa: CASSLGTSGSTDTQYF
abundance: NA; j_gene: TRBJ2-5; v_gene: TRBV18; d_gene: TRBD1; CDR3nt: TGTGCCAGCTCACAAGACAGGGGGCGCAGGGAGACCCAGTACTTC; CDR3aa: CASSQDRGRRETQYF
abundance: NA; j_gene: TRBJ1-2; v_gene: TRBV6-1; d_gene: TRBD1; CDR3nt: TGTGCCAGCATATGGCGGGGGACAGGGGACTATGGCTACACCTTC; CDR3aa: CASIWRGTGDYGYTF
abundance: NA; j_gene: TRBJ2-5; v_gene: TRBV2; d_gene: NA; CDR3nt: TGTGCCAGCAGTGATAGCAGTAGCTTTAATACCCAGTACTTC; CDR3aa: CASSDSSSFNTQYF
abundance: NA; j_gene: TRBJ1-4; v_gene: TRBV5-4; d_gene: NA; CDR3nt: TGTGCCAGCAGCGGGATGGTCGGGCAGGGGAATGAAAAACTGTTTTTT; CDR3aa: CASSGMVGQGNEKLFF
abundance: NA; j_gene: TRBJ2-7; v_gene: TRBV7-9; d_gene: TRBD1; CDR3nt: TGTGCCAGCAGCCCCACGACAGGGGAGCAGTACTTC; CDR3aa: CASSPTTGEQYF
abundance: NA; j_gene: TRBJ2-1; v_gene: TRBV5-1; d_gene: TRBD2; CDR3nt: TGCGCCAGCAGTCCGGGACTAGCGGGAATCGATGAGCAGTTCTTC; CDR3aa: CASSPGLAGIDEQFF
abundance: NA; j_gene: TRBJ1-2; v_gene: TRBV29-1; d_gene: NA; CDR3nt: TGCAGCGTTGAAGATAGACAGCCGAATGGCTACACCTTC; CDR3aa: CSVEDRQPNGYTF
abundance: NA; j_gene: TRBJ2-7; v_gene: TRBV28; d_gene: NA; CDR3nt: TGTGCCAGCAGTTTTCCTGGCTCCTACGAGCAGTACTTC; CDR3aa: CASSFPGSYEQYF
abundance: NA; j_gene: TRBJ2-7; v_gene: TRBV6-5; d_gene: NA; CDR3nt: TGTGCCAGCACCTCAAGGGCAGGCTACGAGCAGTACTTC; CDR3aa: CASTSRAGYEQYF
abundance: few; j_gene: TRBJ2-2; v_gene: TRBV5-4; d_gene: NA; CDR3nt: TGTGCCAGCAGCTCCGGGATGAGGGGCGGGGAGCTGTTTTTT; CDR3aa: CASSSGMRGGELFF
abundance: NA; j_gene: TRBJ2-1; v_gene: TRBV4-2; d_gene: TRBD2; CDR3nt: TGTGCCAGCAGCCGCCTTGGCGGGAGCTCCTACAATGAGCAGTTCTTC; CDR3aa: CASSRLGGSSYNEQFF